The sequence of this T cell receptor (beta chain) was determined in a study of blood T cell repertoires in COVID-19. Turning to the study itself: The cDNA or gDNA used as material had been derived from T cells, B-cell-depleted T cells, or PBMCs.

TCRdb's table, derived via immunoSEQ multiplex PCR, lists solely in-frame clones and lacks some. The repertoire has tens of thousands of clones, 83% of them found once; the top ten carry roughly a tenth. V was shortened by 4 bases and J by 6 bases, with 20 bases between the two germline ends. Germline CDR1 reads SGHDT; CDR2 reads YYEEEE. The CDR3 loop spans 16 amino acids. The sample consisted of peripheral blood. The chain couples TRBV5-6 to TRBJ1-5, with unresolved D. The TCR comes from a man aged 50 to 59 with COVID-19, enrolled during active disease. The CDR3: CASSTPDTDRGQPQHF. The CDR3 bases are TGTGCCAGCAGCACGCCCGACACCGACCGGGGTCAGCCCCAGCATTTT.